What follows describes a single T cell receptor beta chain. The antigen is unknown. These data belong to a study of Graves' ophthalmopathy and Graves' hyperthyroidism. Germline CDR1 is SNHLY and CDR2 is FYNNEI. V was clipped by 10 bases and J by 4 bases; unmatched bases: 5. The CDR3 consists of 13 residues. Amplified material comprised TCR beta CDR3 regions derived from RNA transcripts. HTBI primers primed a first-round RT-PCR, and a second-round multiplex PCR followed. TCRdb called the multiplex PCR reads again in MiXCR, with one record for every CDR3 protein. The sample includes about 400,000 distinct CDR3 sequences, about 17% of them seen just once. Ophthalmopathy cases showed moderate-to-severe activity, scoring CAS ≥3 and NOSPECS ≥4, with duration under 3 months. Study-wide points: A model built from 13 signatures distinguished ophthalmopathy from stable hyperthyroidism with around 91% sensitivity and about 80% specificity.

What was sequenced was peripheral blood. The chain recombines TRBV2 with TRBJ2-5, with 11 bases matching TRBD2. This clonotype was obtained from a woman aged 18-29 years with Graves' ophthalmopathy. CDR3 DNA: TGTGCCATCGTGACTAGCGGGACAGAGACCCAGTACTTC. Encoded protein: CAIVTSGTETQYF.